This TCR beta chain derives from a study of Tregs in tolerant kidney transplant recipients (dated by TCRdb to about 2019). In the study overall: The transplants used related donors with nonmyeloablative bone marrow transplantation, and mixed chimerism in the human trials was transient. Before combined kidney and bone marrow transplantation, this study identified donor-specific regulatory T cells using TCRbeta sequencing and then followed those same cells after transplant.

Broad study findings and their caveats: Because the PCR primers were changed over time for some patients, nucleotide-level comparison could not be performed across the samples from those patients. The most biologically relevant and donor-specific TCRbeta repertoire appeared to be identified by expanding Tregs with activated donor B cells. Biological reproducibility was not directly addressed, though technical replication error appeared minimal. The study was limited by small patient numbers, and the findings need validation in larger populations and under other immunosuppression protocols. Donor-specific Treg expansion was found to exceed global Treg expansion in tolerant patients, suggesting antigen-driven rather than nonspecific expansion.

The label giving this sample's time point can be read as: blood sample drawn before combined kidney and bone marrow transplant. Unstimulated Tregs (CD4+CD25+CD127-), CD4+ non-Tregs (CD4+CD25-), CD4 and CD8 cells were FACS-sorted from thawed PBMCs. The patients were several recipients of combined kidney and bone marrow transplants from the ITN036ST trial, and samples were available only from these trial subjects. Healthy control blood was separated into PBMCs by Ficoll density gradient and cryopreserved, and patient PBMCs were collected both before and after transplant. Remarks on this clone: No cognate antigen has been identified for it. No base-level quality is on record; no much larger clone is a single base apart.

CDR3 length: 16 amino acids, cysteine to phenylalanine. Only the CDR3 portion is preserved as DNA: 48 bases, with reading frame beginning at the first base. V drops 4 bases and J drops 2 bases, leaving 18 bases in between. The germline V gene sets CDR1 to KGHSH and CDR2 to LQKENI. For TCRbeta CDR3 sequencing, genomic DNA was extracted from sorted cells using the QIAGEN DNeasy Blood and Tissue Kit. High-throughput TCRbeta CDR3 sequencing, which included PCR amplification with bias correction and internal controls, was done commercially through immunoSEQ. Processing in the source paper ran as follows. Unique productive TCRbeta sequences were defined by CDR3 nucleotide sequence where primers matched, and otherwise by CDR3 amino acid sequence together with Vbeta and Jbeta genes. To correct sorting error, sequences shared between sorted populations at a frequency ratio of 2:1 or less were removed; the rest were assigned to the higher population. Donor-reactive sequences were defined as at least 5-fold expanded in CFSE-low cells versus unstimulated cells, with frequency of at least 0.01% in CFSE-low cells. Jensen-Shannon divergence calculated on the top 100 TCRbeta sequences ranked by frequency was used to measure repertoire divergence. When a sample had multiple sequencing runs, each run was corrected for sorting error separately and the runs were then pooled. What TCRdb holds here is the immuneACCESS table cut down to in-frame rearrangements. Part of the clones is not present; checked against another copy, under half of the missing clones reflect an unresolved V gene, and the others are unexplained. V, J and clone size were drawn from that table, and D and trimming were deduced from the DNA. The sample table shows about 94,000 clones, and approximately 93% are seen once. Clones ranked in the top ten supply 0.46% of the sample.

The chain is encoded by TRBV18 joined to TRBJ2-7; D gene: possibly TRBD1, on 6 matching bases. This receptor was obtained from a human donor who received a combined kidney and bone marrow transplant. The sample consisted of CD4+ T cells from blood, taken before the transplant. CDR3 protein: CASSLSSGTSPYEQYF. The nucleotides are TGTGCCAGCTCACTCTCCTCCGGGACATCCCCCTACGAGCAGTACTTC.